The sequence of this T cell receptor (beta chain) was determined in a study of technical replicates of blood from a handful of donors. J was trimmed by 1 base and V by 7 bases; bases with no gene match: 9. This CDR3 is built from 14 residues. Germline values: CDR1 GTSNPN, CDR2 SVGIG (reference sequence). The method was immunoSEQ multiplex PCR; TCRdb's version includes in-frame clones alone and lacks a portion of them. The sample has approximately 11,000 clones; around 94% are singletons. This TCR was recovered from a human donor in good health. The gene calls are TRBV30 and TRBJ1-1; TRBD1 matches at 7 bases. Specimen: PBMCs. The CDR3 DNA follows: TGTGCCTCCCGACGGACAGGACCGAACACTGAAGCTTTCTTT. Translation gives CASRRTGPNTEAFF.